This TCR beta chain was identified in a study of sequential checkpoint blockade in melanoma. Germline V lookup: CDR1 MGHRA, CDR2 YSYEKL. With 0 bases removed from V and 2 bases from J, the gap between germline ends came to 13 bases. The CDR3 has 16 residues. The treatment denotes: randomized to nivolumab then ipilimumab (arm A) or the reverse (arm B). None of the patients previously received DNA-damaging chemotherapy. PBMC sorting kept live CD3+CD8+ cells without CD19 or CD56. Assay used: immunoSEQ multiplex PCR; TCRdb lists only in-frame clones, some missing. The table records about 10,000 clones, roughly 73% of them present only once.

This sequence originates from a human donor with melanoma. Specimen: CD8+ T cells sorted from blood (inferred from file names), collected from a patient given nivolumab and ipilimumab in sequence. V usage is TRBV4-1 and J usage is TRBJ1-2; no clear D gene. The CDR3 sequence: CASSQDKEGGNYGYTF. The CDR3, as DNA: TGCGCCAGCAGCCAAGATAAGGAAGGCGGAAACTATGGCTACACCTTC.